Sequencing of this T cell receptor beta chain was carried out in a study of CD8 T cells in Susac syndrome. Reverse transcription of about 0.5 to 1 ug RNA used random hexamers. TCRdb reanalysed the immunoSEQ multiplex PCR reads using MiXCR and keeps one entry per CDR3 protein. The data show around 270,000 distinct CDR3 sequences, around 89% seen once. This receptor was taken from a human donor with multiple sclerosis. Sequences were obtained from CD8+ T cells from PBMCs.

The CDR3: CASSGGQGNEAFF. DNA of the CDR3: TGTGCCAGCAGCGGGGGACAGGGGAATGAAGCTTTCTTT. The chain couples TRBV7-9 to TRBJ1-1; 10 bases are a match to TRBD1. The CDR3 runs to 13 residues. Germline V gives CDR1 SEHNR, CDR2 FQNEAQ (reference sequence). V dropped 5 bases and J dropped 7; count of bases not matched to a gene: 4.